Detailed here is one T cell receptor (beta chain). The source of the sample is a study of technical replicates of blood from several donors. Measured with immunoSEQ multiplex PCR; TCRdb has only the in-frame clones, and not every one. This sample has about 94,000 clones, with nearly 97% found just once. CDR1 is SEHNR, CDR2 FQNEAQ, per germline (reference sequence). Trimming at V came to 1 base and at J to 5 bases, leaving 4 bases not matched to a gene. The CDR3 covers 15 residues. The chain recombines TRBV7-9 with TRBJ1-1, with TRBD1 matching over 10 bases. The TCR sequence derives from a human donor in good health. The sample consisted of T cells isolated from PBMCs. The CDR3 spells CASSLGTGGLTEAFF. The CDR3 region has the DNA TGTGCCAGCAGCTTAGGGACAGGGGGTTTGACTGAAGCTTTCTTT.